This T cell receptor (beta chain) was sequenced during a study of OX40 agonist ivuxolimab in advanced cancers. The assay was immunoSEQ multiplex PCR, and TCRdb's table has in-frame clones only and misses some. Of over 40,000 clones listed, 88% are singletons. Between the trimmed V and J ends, which lost 7 bases and 7 bases, there was a span of 19 bases. The CDR3 has 15 amino acids. Germline V gives CDR1 MNHNY, CDR2 SVGAGI (reference sequence). The chain employs TRBV6-6 and TRBJ2-2; a weak D match, TRBD2 (7 bases). The source was CD4+ or CD8+ T cells sorted from blood, collected in a trial of the OX40 agonist ivuxolimab. This TCR came from an adult with an advanced solid tumor such as melanoma, head and neck, liver or kidney cancer. This CDR3 is CASNLKGGAGGELFF. DNA of the CDR3: TGTGCCAGCAATTTAAAGGGGGGGGCTGGCGGGGAGCTGTTTTTT.